The 18 T cell receptor beta chains presented below share a single source sample, sequenced in a study of T-cell memory formation after mild COVID-19. TCRdb re-derived calls from the 5' RACE reads in MiXCR, one entry per CDR3 protein. The sample has roughly 190,000 distinct CDR3 sequences, 8% to 11% seen once. The sequenced material came from PBMCs or a T cell subset sorted from them (not recorded which). The receptors come from a man younger than 30 who had mild COVID-19 (a few samples of this study predate the infection). Cell type and time point are not known.

This clonotype was observed a single time. One end of the junction fails to match germline, which may point to a read error. The chain combines TRBV20-1 with TRBJ1-1, with D possibly matching TRBD1 (6 bases). CDR1 DFQATT and CDR2 SNEGSKA come from the germline V gene (reference sequence). This CDR3 is 18 amino acids long. The CDR3 spells CSARTGGGHTLLCSPRIF. Here the CDR3 DNA reads TGCAGTGCGAGAACGGGGGGGGGACACACGCTATTGTGCTCCCCCCGGATCTTT.

This clonotype was detected ten times or more. The chain is built from TRBV7-2 and TRBJ2-5; a weak D match, TRBD1 (6 bases). There are 12 residues in the CDR3. Germline V gives CDR1 SGHTA, CDR2 FQGNSA. Trimming stripped 6 bases from V and 5 bases from J, with 10 bases between. The CDR3 sequence: CASSPQGETQYF. Here the CDR3 DNA reads TGTGCCAGCAGTCCGCAGGGGGAGACCCAGTACTTC.

J is TRBJ2-3 and V is TRBV6-6; D is possibly TRBD2 (5 bases). V was trimmed by 8 bases and J by 6 bases, leaving 18 bases between them. Germline values: CDR1 MNHNY, CDR2 SVGAGI (reference sequence). This CDR3 is built from 14 residues. CDR3 sequence: CASSPPGNLDTQYF. CDR3 sequence (DNA): TGTGCCAGCTCTCCACCCGGGAATTTGGATACGCAGTATTTT.

The V and J genes are TRBV20-1 and TRBJ2-1; perhaps D is TRBD1 or TRBD2 (5 bases each). CDR3 length: 15 amino acids. Germline CDR1 is DFQATT and CDR2 is SNEGSKA (reference sequence). The V end was cut by 0 bases, the J end by 4 bases, with 13 bases between. Here the CDR3 reads CSARDPGPGYNEQFF. In nucleotides, the CDR3 is TGCAGTGCTAGAGATCCGGGGCCGGGGTACAATGAGCAGTTCTTC.

This clonotype was detected ten times or more. The chain combines TRBV4-3 with TRBJ1-1, with 7 bases lining up with TRBD1. The CDR3 consists of 19 residues. The V gene's germline CDR1 is LGHNA and CDR2 YSLEER. Trimming removed 0 bases from V and 0 bases from J; junction bases left unmatched: 13. CDR3 amino acids: CASSQEWIRGRIMNTEAFF. In DNA form, the CDR3 reads TGCGCCAGCAGCCAAGAATGGATCAGGGGGAGGATAATGAACACTGAAGCTTTCTTT.

J is TRBJ1-5 and V is TRBV19; D uncertain. The germline CDR1 and CDR2 sequences are LNHDA and SQIVND (reference sequence). V was trimmed by 0 bases and J by 5 bases, leaving 8 bases between them. This CDR3 has 14 residues. CDR3 residues: CASSIEVWDQPQHF. CDR3 in DNA: TGTGCCAGTAGTATAGAGGTGTGGGATCAGCCCCAGCATTTT. Looking up the rest from reference TRBV19 and TRBJ1-5 gives the full variable domain: DGGITQSPKYLFRKEGQNVTLSCEQNLNHDAMYWYRQDPGQGLRLIYYSQIVNDFQKGDIAEGYSVSREKKESFPLTVTSAQKNPTAFYLCASSIEVWDQPQHFGDGTRLSIL.

The rearrangement joins TRBV7-2 to TRBJ1-5, with D uncertain. Germline CDR1 is SGHTA and CDR2 is FQGNSA. The CDR3 is 15 residues long. Trimming removed 5 bases at V and 0 bases at J, with 11 bases between. CDR3 sequence reads: CASSRVVSSNQPQHF. In DNA form, the CDR3 reads TGTGCCAGCAGCCGCGTAGTAAGTAGCAATCAGCCCCAGCATTTT. The full variable domain, its missing parts supplied by reference TRBV7-2 and TRBJ1-5, is GAGVSQSPSNKVTEKGKDVELRCDPISGHTALYWYRQSLGQGLEFLIYFQGNSAPDKSGLPSDRFSAERTGGSVSTLTIQRTQQEDSAVYLCASSRVVSSNQPQHFGDGTRLSIL.

This clonotype has more than one count but fewer than ten. V is TRBV18 and J is TRBJ2-7; D remains ambiguous. From germline, CDR1 is KGHSH and CDR2 LQKENI. This CDR3 is built from 16 residues. The V end was cut by 3 bases, the J end by 3 bases, with 18 bases between. CDR3 coding DNA: TGTGCCAGCTCACCGATGGACGCATCCCGCGGCTACGAGCAGTACTTC. Protein sequence: CASSPMDASRGYEQYF.

The chain links TRBV6-6 to TRBJ1-5, with D possibly TRBD1 on 5 matching bases. Trimming left V 2 bases short and J 7 bases short, with 9 bases between. This CDR3 has 13 residues. The germline gives CDR1 MNHNY, CDR2 SVGAGI (reference sequence). The CDR3 here is CASSYDRGQPQHF. CDR3 nucleotide sequence: TGTGCCAGCAGTTACGACAGAGGACAGCCCCAGCATTTT.

In this sample, this clonotype turned up a few times. The chain employs TRBV7-2 and TRBJ2-1, with 11 nucleotides matching TRBD1. The CDR3 contains 16 residues. V gave up 4 bases and J gave up 9 bases; unmatched junction bases: 11. Germline-derived CDR1 and CDR2 are SGHTA and FQGNSA. The CDR3 protein is CASSSRDRGSRGEQFF. In nucleotides, the CDR3 is TGTGCCAGCAGCTCCCGGGACAGGGGGTCCCGGGGTGAGCAGTTCTTC.

This chain links TRBV5-4 with TRBJ2-2; 12 bases align to TRBD2. Trimming removed 4 bases from V and 3 bases from J; junction bases left unmatched: 4. The germline V gene has CDR1 SGHNT and CDR2 YYREEE (reference sequence). There are 16 residues in the CDR3. This chain's CDR3 is CASSGLAGGYTGELFF. Here the CDR3 DNA reads TGTGCCAGCAGCGGGCTAGCGGGGGGGTACACCGGGGAGCTGTTTTTT. Full variable domain (remainder filled in from reference TRBV5-4 and TRBJ2-2): ETGVTQSPTHLIKTRGQQVTLRCSSQSGHNTVSWYQQALGQGPQFIFQYYREEENGRGNFPPRFSGLQFPNYSSELNVNALELDDSALYLCASSGLAGGYTGELFFGEGSRLTVL.

A few counts support this clonotype. The chain has TRBV27 and TRBJ1-2, with 7 bases fitting TRBD1. V shed 6 bases and J 4 bases; nucleotides not matched to a gene: 5. CDR3 length: 13 residues. The germline V gene has CDR1 MNHEY and CDR2 SMNVEV (reference sequence). The CDR3 DNA reads as TGTGCCAGCAGACAACAGGGGACCTATGGCTACACCTTC. Its translation is CASRQQGTYGYTF.

V usage is TRBV20-1 and J usage is TRBJ2-7; a weak D match, TRBD1 (6 bases). The CDR3 is 12 amino acids. Germline loops: CDR1 DFQATT, CDR2 SNEGSKA (reference sequence). Trimming pared 6 bases from V and 1 base from J, leaving 10 bases between. Written as DNA, the CDR3 is TGCAGTGCCTCCGGGACATCCTACGAGCAGTACGTC. The encoded protein is CSASGTSYEQYV.

This chain connects TRBV7-2 to TRBJ1-2; D not certain. The CDR3 is made up of 14 amino acids. Trimming shortened V by 3 bases and J by 4 bases, and 12 bases separated the two germline ends. CDR1 and CDR2 from the germline V gene are SGHTA and FQGNSA. In DNA, the CDR3 is TGTGCCAGCAGCTTGGGCTACGAGAGCTATGGCTACACCTTC. Its protein product is CASSLGYESYGYTF.

V gene TRBV12-3 or TRBV12-4 combines with J gene TRBJ2-7; TRBD1 agrees at 9 bases. The CDR3 totals 14 residues. J was trimmed by 4 bases and V by 6 bases; bases with no gene match: 7. The chain's CDR3 is CASSTGGSMYEQYF. For the CDR3, the DNA is TGTGCCAGCAGCACAGGGGGCAGTATGTACGAGCAGTACTTC.

V is TRBV5-1 and J is TRBJ2-3, with 10 bases aligning to TRBD2. Germline CDR1 and CDR2: SGHRS and YFSETQ. V lost 6 bases and J lost 2; bases outside the gene matches: 3. This CDR3 has 14 residues. The CDR3 DNA sequence: TGCGCCAGCACAGCGGGGGGGCCCACAGATACGCAGTATTTT. It yields the protein CASTAGGPTDTQYF.

This clonotype was seen only a few times. This chain uses TRBV4-2 with TRBJ2-3; D is possibly TRBD1 (6 bases). The CDR3 is 16 residues long. The ends were cut back, 3 bases at V and 0 bases at J, with 13 bases in the middle. The germline gives CDR1 LGHNA, CDR2 YNFKEQ. Here the CDR3 reads CASSQGHRVSTDTQYF. CDR3 nucleotide sequence: TGTGCCAGCAGCCAGGGACACAGGGTAAGCACAGATACGCAGTATTTT.

This clonotype was counted ten times or more. V gene TRBV20-1 combines with J gene TRBJ2-3; 7 bases agree with TRBD2. Germline loops: CDR1 DFQATT, CDR2 SNEGSKA (reference sequence). This CDR3 has 15 residues. With V trimmed by 0 bases and J by 2 bases, 5 bases remained unmatched. The DNA of the CDR3 is TGCAGTGCTAGAGATCTGGGACTAATCACAGATACGCAGTATTTT. Translated: CSARDLGLITDTQYF.